What follows is one T cell receptor beta chain and its context. Its antigen is not known. The data stem from a study of response to subunit inactivated influenza vaccine. Study observations and caveats: The authors suggested that every seasonal influenza vaccination recruits few new T cells.

CDR3 length equals 16 residues. The germline gives CDR1 MDHEN, CDR2 SYDVKM. J gave up 0 bases and V 5 bases, and 6 bases lay outside the gene matches. TCRdb reanalysed the RT-PCR reads using MiXCR and keeps one entry per CDR3 protein. This table has about 540,000 distinct CDR3 sequences, around 21% appearing once. This sample was shared with a second study, whose subject was T cells expressing NK-cell markers. That source reports: Beta-chain TCR cDNA was generated via 5'RACE template switching with UMIs. According to the study, TCR beta repertoires originated from sorted CD3+CD56+NKG2C+, CD3+CD56+NKG2C- and CD3+CD56-NKG2C+ T cells. Top CD8+ clonotypes included the dominant CD3+CD56+NKG2C+ clonotypes in a handful of donors.

The sequenced sample was CD4+ T cells sorted from PBMCs, obtained 11 to 12 days after vaccination. The chain links TRBV28 to TRBJ2-4; TRBD2 matches 8 bases. The source of this sequence is a man aged 45-65 years who received an inactivated influenza vaccine. The CDR3: CASSGSGTIAKNIQYF. DNA of the CDR3: TGTGCCAGCAGTGGTAGCGGGACCATAGCCAAAAACATTCAGTACTTC.